This T cell receptor (beta chain) comes out of a study of shared clonotypes between healthy human individuals (dated by TCRdb to between 2020 and 2021). In the study overall: The cohort included three men and a couple of women between 18 and 49 years of age. For each donor, CD4 naive and CD4 memory were each given three plates, CD8 naive was given two plates, and CD8 memory was given one plate. Blood TCR repertoires of a handful of healthy adults were deeply sequenced to estimate repertoire size and the extent of clonotype sharing between individuals. Libraries were prepared and TCR repertoires were sequenced by different laboratories using diverse techniques, in order to increase sequencing depth and limit assay-specific biases. Between about 0.8 and 9 billion PBMCs per donor were obtained by leukapheresis.

The donors were healthy, HIV-negative adults with no recently reported acute infections or vaccinations. Every donor was a Caucasian adult living in Nashville, Tennessee, USA. Magnetic negative selection was used to enrich CD4+ T cells, after which naive cells were positively selected on CD45RA and the negative fraction became the memory subset. Blood was collected by leukapheresis, and PBMCs were isolated by Ficoll-Histopaque density gradient centrifugation and then cryopreserved in liquid nitrogen vapor phase. Purity and quantity of every magnetically sorted T cell population were checked by analytical flow cytometry. Each sorted fraction had its genomic DNA isolated and then quantified by UV absorbance on a Nanodrop 2000c. Study-wide findings and limitations: Sampling was restricted to blood, and TCR repertoires in tissue are likely to differ from TCR repertoires in blood. Roughly 5% of naive CD4, around 4% of naive CD8, roughly 2.4% of memory CD4, and approximately 0.39% of memory CD8 clonotypes were shared across several donors. Larger estimated clonotype richness was generally found for naive subsets than for memory subsets. Higher generation probabilities were observed for clonotypes shared by all four sorted-subset donors than for non-shared clonotypes. Incomplete sequencing was indicated by rarefaction of sorted-subset datasets, despite the large sequencing depth. The genetic and exposure-history diversity represented was limited by the small number of donors. Based on pairwise subsampling, the degree of clonotype sharing among donors was expected to be affected by sequencing depth.

At the junction V is shortened by 0 bases and J by 5 bases, with 14 bases in between. For CDR1 and CDR2, the germline V gene lists SGHRS and YFSETQ. From cysteine to phenylalanine, the CDR3 is 15 amino acids long. The entry retains the CDR3 DNA only, 45 bases that are in frame from base 1. Using the deep immunoSEQ assay, TCR CDR3 regions were amplified from genomic DNA by multiplex PCR. For each cell subset, the extracted genomic DNA was distributed evenly across all wells of several immunoSEQ 96-well plates, and each plate served as one replicate. For sorted subsets, around 200 ng genomic DNA, equal to 30,000 to 35,000 T cell genomes, was loaded into each replicate PCR. The purified libraries were quantified using a Qubit 3.0 fluorometer, sized with a Bioanalyzer 2100, and then quantified again using the KAPA Library Quantification kit. Each immunoSEQ 96-well plate was sequenced on its own single-read 150-cycle Illumina NextSeq 550 flow cell. As for how the authors treated the data: Because only junctional sequences without quality scores were contained in the immunoSEQ output, filtering matching that applied to full-length reads could not be performed. To assign V/J genes and CDR3, sequences were annotated against IMGT germline references using PyIR, a Python wrapper for IgBLAST v1.9. Reads were filtered out if the reads had weak V/J assignments (E-value above 1e-6), no CDR3, stop codons, out-of-frame junctions, or ambiguous translated residues. V3J clonotypes were defined as sequences sharing an identical inferred V gene, J gene, and CDR3 amino acid sequence. Percentage overlap between repertoires was computed as shared unique clonotypes divided by the size of the smaller repertoire. Three approaches were used to assess repertoire richness: RTK rarefaction, the Chao1 estimator, and Recon v2.1 estimates of unobserved clonotypes. OLGA was used to compute generation probabilities for all TCRbeta clonotypes that the gDNA method yielded from a few donors. Entries here come from immuneACCESS through TCRdb and include only in-frame sequences with V and J called. Some clones fail to appear in such tables; in the studies checked, an unresolved V gene covers under half of the shortfall, and the cause of the remainder is unknown. V and J calls and clone size are copied from that table; D and trimming were computed from the DNA. The sample records roughly 2.2 million clones, 85% to 95% of which are singletons. Of the sample, roughly 0.36% is held by the ten largest clones.

Remarks on this clone: This clone's antigen is unknown. One base away there is no much larger clone; base qualities are not given.

The origin of this receptor is a man between 18 and 29 years old in good health. Some clones in this sample may be carry-over from other donors' samples. Sample: naive CD4+ T cells from PBMCs. Per the publication, the cell subset or site label means: CD45RA+ positively selected. The V gene is TRBV5-1 and the J gene is TRBJ1-2, with the D segment identity uncertain. At the DNA level, the sequence is TGCGCCAGCAGCTTGGGCGCCAGCGCCGTTTATGGCTACACCTTC. This is translated as CASSLGASAVYGYTF. Full variable domain (CDR3 extended with the reference TRBV5-1 and TRBJ1-2 proteins): KAGVTQTPRYLIKTRGQQVTLSCSPISGHRSVSWYQQTPGQGLQFLFEYFSETQRNKGNFPGRFSGRQFSNSRSEMNVSTLELGDSALYLCASSLGASAVYGYTFGSGTRLTVV.